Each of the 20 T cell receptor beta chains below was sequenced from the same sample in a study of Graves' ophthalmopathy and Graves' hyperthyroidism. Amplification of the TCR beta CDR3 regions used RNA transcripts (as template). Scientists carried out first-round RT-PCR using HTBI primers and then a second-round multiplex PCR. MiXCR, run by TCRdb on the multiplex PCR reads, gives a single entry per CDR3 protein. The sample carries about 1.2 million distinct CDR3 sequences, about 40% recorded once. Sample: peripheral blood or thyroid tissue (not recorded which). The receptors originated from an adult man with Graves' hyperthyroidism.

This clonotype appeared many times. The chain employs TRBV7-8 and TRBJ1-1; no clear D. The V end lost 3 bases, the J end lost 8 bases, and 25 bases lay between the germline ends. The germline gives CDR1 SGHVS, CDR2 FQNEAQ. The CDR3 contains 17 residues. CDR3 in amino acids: CASSFDPVKGTYVEAFF. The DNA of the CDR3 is TGTGCCAGCAGCTTCGACCCGGTTAAGGGTACTTATGTCGAAGCTTTCTTT.

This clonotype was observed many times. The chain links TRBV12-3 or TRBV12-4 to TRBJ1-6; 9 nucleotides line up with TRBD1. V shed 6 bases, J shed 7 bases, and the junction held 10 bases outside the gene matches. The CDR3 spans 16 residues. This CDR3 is CASSPDRGTNNSPLHF. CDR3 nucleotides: TGTGCCAGCAGCCCCGACAGGGGGACTAACAATTCACCCCTCCACTTT.

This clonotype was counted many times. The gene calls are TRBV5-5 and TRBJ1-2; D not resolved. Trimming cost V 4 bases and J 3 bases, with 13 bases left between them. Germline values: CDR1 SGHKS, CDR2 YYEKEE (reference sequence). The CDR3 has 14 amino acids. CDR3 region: CASSLSGGDYGYTF. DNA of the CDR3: TGTGCCAGCAGCCTCAGTGGAGGAGACTATGGCTACACCTTC.

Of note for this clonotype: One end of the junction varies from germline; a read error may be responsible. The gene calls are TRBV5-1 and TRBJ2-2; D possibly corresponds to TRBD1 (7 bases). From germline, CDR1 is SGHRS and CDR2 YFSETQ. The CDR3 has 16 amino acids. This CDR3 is CASSNKGTENTGGLFF. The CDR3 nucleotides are TGCGCCAGCAGCAACAAAGGGACAGAGAACACCGGGGGGCTGTTTTTT.

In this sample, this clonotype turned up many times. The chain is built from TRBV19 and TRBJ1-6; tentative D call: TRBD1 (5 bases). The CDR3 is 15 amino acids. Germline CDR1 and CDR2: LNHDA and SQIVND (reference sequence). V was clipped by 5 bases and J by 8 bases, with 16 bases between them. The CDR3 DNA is TGTGCCAGTAGTCCTACGGCAGGGAGGTATTCACCCCTCCACTTT. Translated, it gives CASSPTAGRYSPLHF.

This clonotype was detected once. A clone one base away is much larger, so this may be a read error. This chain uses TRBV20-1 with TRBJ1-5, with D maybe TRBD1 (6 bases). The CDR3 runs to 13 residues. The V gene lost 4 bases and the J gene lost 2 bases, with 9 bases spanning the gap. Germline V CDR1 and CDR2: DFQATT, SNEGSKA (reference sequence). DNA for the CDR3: TGCAGTGCTAAGGCAGGGGGCAATCAGCCCCAGCATTTT. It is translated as CSAKAGGNQPQHF.

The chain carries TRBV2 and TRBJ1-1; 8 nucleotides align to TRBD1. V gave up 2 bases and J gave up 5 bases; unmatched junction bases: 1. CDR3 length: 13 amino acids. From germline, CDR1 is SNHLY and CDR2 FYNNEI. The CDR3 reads CASSEQGATEAFF. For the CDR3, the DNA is TGTGCCAGCAGTGAACAGGGGGCGACTGAAGCTTTCTTT.

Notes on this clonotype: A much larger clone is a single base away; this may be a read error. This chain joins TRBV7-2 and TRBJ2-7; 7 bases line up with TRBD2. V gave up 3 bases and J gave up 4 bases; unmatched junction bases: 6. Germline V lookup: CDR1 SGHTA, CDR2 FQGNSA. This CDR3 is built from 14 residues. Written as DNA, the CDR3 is TGTGCCAGCAGCTTGGGACTAAGGCCATACGAGCAGTACTTC. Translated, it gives CASSLGLRPYEQYF.

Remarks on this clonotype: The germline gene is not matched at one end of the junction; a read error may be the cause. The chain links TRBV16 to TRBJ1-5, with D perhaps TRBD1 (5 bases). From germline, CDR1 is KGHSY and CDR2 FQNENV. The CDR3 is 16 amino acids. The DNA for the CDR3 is TGTGTCAGCAGCCAATCGTTTTCAGGGAGCAATCAGCCCCAGCATTTT. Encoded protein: CVSSQSFSGSNQPQHF.

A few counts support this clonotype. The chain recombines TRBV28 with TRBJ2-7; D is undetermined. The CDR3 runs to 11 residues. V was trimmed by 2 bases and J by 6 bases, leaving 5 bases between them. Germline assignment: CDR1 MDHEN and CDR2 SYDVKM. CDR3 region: CASSLTTEQYF. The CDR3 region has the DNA TGTGCCAGCAGTTTAACTACCGAGCAGTACTTC.

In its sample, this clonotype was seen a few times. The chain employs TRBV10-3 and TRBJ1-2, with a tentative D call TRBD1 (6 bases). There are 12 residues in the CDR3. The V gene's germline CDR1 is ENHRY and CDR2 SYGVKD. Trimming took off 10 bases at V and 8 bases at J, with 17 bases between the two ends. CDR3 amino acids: CASTKTGIGYTF. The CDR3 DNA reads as TGTGCCAGCACTAAAACAGGGATCGGCTACACCTTC.

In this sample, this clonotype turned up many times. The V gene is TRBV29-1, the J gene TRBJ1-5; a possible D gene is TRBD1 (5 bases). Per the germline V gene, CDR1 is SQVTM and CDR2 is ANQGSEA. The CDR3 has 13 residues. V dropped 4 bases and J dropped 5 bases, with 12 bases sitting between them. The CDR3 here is CSVAPTVDQPQHF. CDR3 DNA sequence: TGCAGCGTTGCCCCGACAGTAGATCAGCCCCAGCATTTT.

The CDR3 loop is CASSSREPGPQHF. For the CDR3, the DNA is TGTGCCAGCAGCTCCCGAGAGCCCGGGCCCCAGCATTTT. This chain joins TRBV7-1 and TRBJ1-5; D remains unclear. TRBV7-1 has ORF status, its function being uncertain. Trimming shortened V by 3 bases and J by 9 bases, and 12 bases separated the two germline ends. The CDR3 extends over 13 amino acids.

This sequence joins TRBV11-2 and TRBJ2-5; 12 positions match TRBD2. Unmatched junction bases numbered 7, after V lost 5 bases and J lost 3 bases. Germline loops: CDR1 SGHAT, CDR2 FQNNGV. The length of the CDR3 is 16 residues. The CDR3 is CASSERLAGVEETQYF. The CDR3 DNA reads TGTGCCAGCAGCGAAAGACTAGCGGGAGTAGAAGAGACCCAGTACTTC. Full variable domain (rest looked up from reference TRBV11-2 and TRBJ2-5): EAGVAQSPRYKIIEKRQSVAFWCNPISGHATLYWYQQILGQGPKLLIQFQNNGVVDDSQLPKDRFSAERLKGVDSTLKIQPAKLEDSAVYLCASSERLAGVEETQYFGPGTRLLVL.

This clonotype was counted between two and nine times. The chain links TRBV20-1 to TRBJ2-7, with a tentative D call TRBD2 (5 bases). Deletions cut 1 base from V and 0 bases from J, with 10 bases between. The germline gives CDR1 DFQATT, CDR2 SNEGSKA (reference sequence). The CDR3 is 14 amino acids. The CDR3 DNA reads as TGCAGTGCTAGAGTTGGAGGAAACTCCTACGAGCAGTACTTC. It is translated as CSARVGGNSYEQYF.

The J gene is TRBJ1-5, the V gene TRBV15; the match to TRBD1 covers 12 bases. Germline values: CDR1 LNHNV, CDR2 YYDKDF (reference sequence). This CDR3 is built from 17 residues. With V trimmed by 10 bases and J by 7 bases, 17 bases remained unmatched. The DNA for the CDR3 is TGTGCCAGCAGTTCTCCCCCGGGACAGGGGGCGGGGCAGCCCCAGCATTTT. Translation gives CASSSPPGQGAGQPQHF.

CDR3 bases: TGTGCCAGTAGTAGCGATCGTTTAAACGCCGAGCAGTACTTC. Its translation is CASSSDRLNAEQYF. The chain is built from TRBV19 and TRBJ2-7; D gene ambiguous. The CDR3 spans 14 residues. V lost 4 bases and J 6 bases, leaving 16 bases between the germline ends. CDR1 is LNHDA and CDR2 is SQIVND in the germline V gene (reference sequence).

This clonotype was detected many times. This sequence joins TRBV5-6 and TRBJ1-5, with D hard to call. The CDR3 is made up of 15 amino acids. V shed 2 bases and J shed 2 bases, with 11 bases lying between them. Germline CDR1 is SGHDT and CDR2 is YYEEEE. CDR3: CASSFMTGGNQPQHF. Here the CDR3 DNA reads TGTGCCAGCAGCTTTATGACTGGAGGCAATCAGCCCCAGCATTTT.

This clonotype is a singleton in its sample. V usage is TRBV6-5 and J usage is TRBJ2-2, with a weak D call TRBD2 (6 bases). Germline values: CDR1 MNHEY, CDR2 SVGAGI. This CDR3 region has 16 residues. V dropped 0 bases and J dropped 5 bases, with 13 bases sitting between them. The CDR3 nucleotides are TGTGCCAGCAGTTACTCGGCGTCGGGGGAAACCGGGGAGCTGTTTTTT. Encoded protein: CASSYSASGETGELFF.

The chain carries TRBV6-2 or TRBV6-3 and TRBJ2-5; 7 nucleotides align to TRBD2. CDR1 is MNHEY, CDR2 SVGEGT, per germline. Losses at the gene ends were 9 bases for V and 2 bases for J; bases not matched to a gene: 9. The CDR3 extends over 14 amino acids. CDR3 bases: TGTGCCAGTACCTTCCTAGCGGAACAAGAGACCCAGTACTTC. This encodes CASTFLAEQETQYF.